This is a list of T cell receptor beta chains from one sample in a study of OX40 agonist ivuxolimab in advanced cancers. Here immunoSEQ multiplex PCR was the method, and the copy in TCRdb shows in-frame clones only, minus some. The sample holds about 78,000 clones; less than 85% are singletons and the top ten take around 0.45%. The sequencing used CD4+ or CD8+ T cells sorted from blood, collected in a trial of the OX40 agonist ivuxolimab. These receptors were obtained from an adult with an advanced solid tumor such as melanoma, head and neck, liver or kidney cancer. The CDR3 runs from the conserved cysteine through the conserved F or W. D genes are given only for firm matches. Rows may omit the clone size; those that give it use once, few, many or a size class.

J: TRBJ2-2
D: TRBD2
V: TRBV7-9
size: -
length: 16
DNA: TGTGCCAGCAGCTTAGTTAGGGCTAGCGGCCTCGGGGAGCTGTTTTTT
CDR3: CASSLVRASGLGELFF

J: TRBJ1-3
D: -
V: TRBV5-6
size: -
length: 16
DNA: TGTGCCAGCAGCTGGGGAGGGGGTATGTCTGGAAACACCATATATTTT
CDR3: CASSWGGGMSGNTIYF

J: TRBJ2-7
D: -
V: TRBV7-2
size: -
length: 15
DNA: TGTGCCAGCAGCTTATCCGGCAGGGTGATCCACGAGCAGTACTTC
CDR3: CASSLSGRVIHEQYF

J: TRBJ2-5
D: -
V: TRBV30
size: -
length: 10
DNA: TGTGCCTGGAGTCACGAGACCCAGTACTTC
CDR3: CAWSHETQYF

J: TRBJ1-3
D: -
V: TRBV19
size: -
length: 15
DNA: TGTGCCAGTACCGAGGGGCGAAACTCTGGAAACACCATATATTTT
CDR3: CASTEGRNSGNTIYF

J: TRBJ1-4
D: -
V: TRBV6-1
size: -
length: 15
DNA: TGTGCCAGCAGTGAAATCCCAGGGCGTAATGAAAAACTGTTTTTT
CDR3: CASSEIPGRNEKLFF

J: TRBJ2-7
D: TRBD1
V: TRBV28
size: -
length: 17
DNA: TGTGCCAGCAGTTTAAGCCCGGGACAGGGGGTTGGTTACGAGCAGTACTTC
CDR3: CASSLSPGQGVGYEQYF

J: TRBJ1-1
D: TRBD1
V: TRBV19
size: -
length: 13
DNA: TGTGCCAGTACTCCGACAGGGTACACTGAAGCTTTCTTT
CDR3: CASTPTGYTEAFF

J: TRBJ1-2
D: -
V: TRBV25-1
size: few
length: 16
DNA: TGTGCCAGCAGTGAATCCCATCGGACAACTAACTATGGCTACACCTTC
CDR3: CASSESHRTTNYGYTF

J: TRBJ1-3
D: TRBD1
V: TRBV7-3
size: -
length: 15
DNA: TGTGCCAGCAGCTTAGGACAGGGTGCTGGAAACACCATATATTTT
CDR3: CASSLGQGAGNTIYF

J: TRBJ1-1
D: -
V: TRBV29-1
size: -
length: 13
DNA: TGCAGCGTTGAAGGTTGGACAGACACTGAAGCTTTCTTT
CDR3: CSVEGWTDTEAFF

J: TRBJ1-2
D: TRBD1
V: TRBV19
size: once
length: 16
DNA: TGTGCCAGTAGTCCGCAAGGTGCAGGGGGTGGATATGGCTACACCTTC
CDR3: CASSPQGAGGGYGYTF

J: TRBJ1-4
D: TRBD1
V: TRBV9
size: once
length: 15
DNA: TGTGCCAGCAGCGCAGAGGACAGGGGGGATGAAAAACTGTTTTTT
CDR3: CASSAEDRGDEKLFF

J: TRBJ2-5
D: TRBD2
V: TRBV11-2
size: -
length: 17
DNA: TGTGCCAGCAGCTTGACGGGACTAGCGGGGCGGGAAGAGACCCAGTACTTC
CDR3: CASSLTGLAGREETQYF

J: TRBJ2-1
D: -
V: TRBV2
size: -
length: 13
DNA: TGTGCCAGCGTCCGGGACAATTACAATGAGCAGTTCTTC
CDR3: CASVRDNYNEQFF

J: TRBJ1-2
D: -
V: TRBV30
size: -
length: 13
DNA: TGTGCCTGGAGTCCCGGGCTCCGATATGGCTACACCTTC
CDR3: CAWSPGLRYGYTF

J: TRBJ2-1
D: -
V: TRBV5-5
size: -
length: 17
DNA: TGTGCCAGCAGCTTGGCCCCAGGATCCGGGGACTCAGGGGAGCAGTTCTTC
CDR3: CASSLAPGSGDSGEQFF

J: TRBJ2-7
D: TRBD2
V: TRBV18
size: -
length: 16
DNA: TGTGCCAGCTCACCTCCATCTGCGGGAGGCTACTACGAGCAGTACTTC
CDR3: CASSPPSAGGYYEQYF

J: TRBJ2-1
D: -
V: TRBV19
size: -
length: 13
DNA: TGTGCCAGTACGGCGGCCCCCTGGAATGAGCAGTTCTTC
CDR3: CASTAAPWNEQFF

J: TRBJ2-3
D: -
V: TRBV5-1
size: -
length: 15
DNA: TGCGCCAGCAGCTTGTTATCACCCACGGCGGATACGCAGTATTTT
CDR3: CASSLLSPTADTQYF

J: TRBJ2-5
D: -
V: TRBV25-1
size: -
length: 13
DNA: TGTGCCAGCACCGGGAACCTTCAAGAGACCCAGTACTTC
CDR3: CASTGNLQETQYF

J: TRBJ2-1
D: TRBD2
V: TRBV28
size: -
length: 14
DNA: TGTGCCAGCAGTGGGAGGGGTTTGGTAGGCCAGCAGTTCTTC
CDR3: CASSGRGLVGQQFF

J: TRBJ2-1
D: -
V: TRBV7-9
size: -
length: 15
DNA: TGTGCCAGCAGCATCGCGTACGGGATCGGGTATGAGCAGTTCTTC
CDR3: CASSIAYGIGYEQFF

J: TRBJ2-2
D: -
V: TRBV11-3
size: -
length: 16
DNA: TGTGCCAGCAGCCCATCCCAGGGGGGGGCGAGCGGGGAGCTGTTTTTT
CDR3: CASSPSQGGASGELFF

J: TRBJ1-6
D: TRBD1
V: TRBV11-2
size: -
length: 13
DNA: TGTGCCAGCAGAGGGACAGAGAATTCACCCCTCCACTTT
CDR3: CASRGTENSPLHF

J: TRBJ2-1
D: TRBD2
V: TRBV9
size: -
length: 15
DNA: TGTGCCAGCAGCGTAGGGGGACTAGCGGCCCTCGGGCAGTTCTTC
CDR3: CASSVGGLAALGQFF

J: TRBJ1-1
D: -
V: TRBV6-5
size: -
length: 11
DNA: TGTGCCACACGGTCGGTCGTTGAAGCTTTCTTT
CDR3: CATRSVVEAFF

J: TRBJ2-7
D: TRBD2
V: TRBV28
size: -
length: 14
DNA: TGTGCCAGCAATCGAGCGGGGGGATCCTACGAGCAGTACTTC
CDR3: CASNRAGGSYEQYF

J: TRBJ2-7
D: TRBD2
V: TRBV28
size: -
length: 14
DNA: TGTGCCAGCAGTGTTAGCGGGAGACGGTACGAGCAGTACTTC
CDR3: CASSVSGRRYEQYF

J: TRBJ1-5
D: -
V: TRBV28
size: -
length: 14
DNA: TGTGCCATCACGACGACAAATAGCAATCAGCCCCAGCATTTT
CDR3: CAITTTNSNQPQHF

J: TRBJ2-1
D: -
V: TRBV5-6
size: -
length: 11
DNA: TGTGCCAGCAGCTTGGCCTTTGAGCAGTTCTTC
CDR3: CASSLAFEQFF